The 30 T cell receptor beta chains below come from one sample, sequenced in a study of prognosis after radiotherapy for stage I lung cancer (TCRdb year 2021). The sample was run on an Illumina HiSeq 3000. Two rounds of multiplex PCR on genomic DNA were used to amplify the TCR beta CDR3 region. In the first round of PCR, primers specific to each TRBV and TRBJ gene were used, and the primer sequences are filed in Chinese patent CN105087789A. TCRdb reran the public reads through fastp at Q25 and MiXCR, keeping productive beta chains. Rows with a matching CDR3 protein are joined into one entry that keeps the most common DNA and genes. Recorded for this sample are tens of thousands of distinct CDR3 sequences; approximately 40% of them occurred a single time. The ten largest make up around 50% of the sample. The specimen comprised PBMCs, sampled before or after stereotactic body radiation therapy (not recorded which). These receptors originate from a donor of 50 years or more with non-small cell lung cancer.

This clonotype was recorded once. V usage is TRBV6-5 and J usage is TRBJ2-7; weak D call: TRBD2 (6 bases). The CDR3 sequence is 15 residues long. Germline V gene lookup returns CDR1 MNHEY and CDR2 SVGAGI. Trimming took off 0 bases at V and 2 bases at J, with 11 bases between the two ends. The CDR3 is CASSYSGGGPYEQYF. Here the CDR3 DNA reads TGTGCCAGCAGTTACTCGGGAGGTGGGCCCTACGAGCAGTACTTC.

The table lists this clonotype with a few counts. In nucleotides, the CDR3 is TGTGCCAGCAGCTTAGGGACGAACACCGGGGAGCTGTTTTTT. It specifies CASSLGTNTGELFF. The chain joins TRBV6-1 to TRBJ2-2, with D hard to call. V was shortened by 6 bases and J by 0 bases, with 8 bases between the two germline ends. Germline assignment: CDR1 MNHNS and CDR2 SASEGT. The CDR3 loop spans 14 amino acids.

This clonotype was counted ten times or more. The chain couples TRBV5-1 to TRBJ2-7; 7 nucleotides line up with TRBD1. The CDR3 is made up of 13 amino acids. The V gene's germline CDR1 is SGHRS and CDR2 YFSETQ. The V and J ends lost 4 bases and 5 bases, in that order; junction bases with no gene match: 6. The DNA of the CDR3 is TGCGCCAGCAGCCGCATAACAGGGGACGAGCAGTACTTC. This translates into CASSRITGDEQYF.

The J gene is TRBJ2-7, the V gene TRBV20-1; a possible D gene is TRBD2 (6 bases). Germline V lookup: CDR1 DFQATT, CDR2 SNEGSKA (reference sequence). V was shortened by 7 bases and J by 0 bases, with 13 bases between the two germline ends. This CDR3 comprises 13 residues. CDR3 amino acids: CSGLAPSSYEQYF. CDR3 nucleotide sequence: TGCAGTGGGCTAGCGCCGAGCTCCTACGAGCAGTACTTC.

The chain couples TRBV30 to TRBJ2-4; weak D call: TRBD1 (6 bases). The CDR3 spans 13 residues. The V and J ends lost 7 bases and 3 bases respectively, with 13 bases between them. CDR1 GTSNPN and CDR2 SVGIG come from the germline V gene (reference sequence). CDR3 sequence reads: CAYSGVVKNIQYF. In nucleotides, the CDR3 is TGTGCCTATTCAGGGGTAGTCAAAAACATTCAGTACTTC.

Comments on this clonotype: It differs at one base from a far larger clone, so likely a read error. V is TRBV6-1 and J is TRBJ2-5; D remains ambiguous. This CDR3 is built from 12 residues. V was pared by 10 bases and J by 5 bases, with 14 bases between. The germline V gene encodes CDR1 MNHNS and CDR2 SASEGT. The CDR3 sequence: CANTNQGETQYF. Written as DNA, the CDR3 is TGTGCCAACACCAATCAAGGGGAGACCCAGTACTTC.

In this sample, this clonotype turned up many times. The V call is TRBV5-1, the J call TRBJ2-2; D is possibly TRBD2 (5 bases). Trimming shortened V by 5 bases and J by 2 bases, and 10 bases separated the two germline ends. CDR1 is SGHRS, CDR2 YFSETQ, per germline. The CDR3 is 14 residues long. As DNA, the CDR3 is TGCGCCAGCAGGGGAGACACTAACACCGGGGAGCTGTTTTTT. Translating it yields CASRGDTNTGELFF.

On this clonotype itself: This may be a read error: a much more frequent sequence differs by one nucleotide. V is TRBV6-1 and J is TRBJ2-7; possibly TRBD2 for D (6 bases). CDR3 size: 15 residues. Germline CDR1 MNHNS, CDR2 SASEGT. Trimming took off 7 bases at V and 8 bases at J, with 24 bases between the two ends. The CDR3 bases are TGTGCCAGCATCTCTGACGGGACTCTAGATTACAAGCAGTACTTC. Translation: CASISDGTLDYKQYF.

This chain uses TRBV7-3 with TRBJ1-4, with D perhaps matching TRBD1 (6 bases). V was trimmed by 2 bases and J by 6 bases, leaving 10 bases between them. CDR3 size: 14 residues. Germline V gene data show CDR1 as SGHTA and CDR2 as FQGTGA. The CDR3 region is CASSLLGGDEKLFF. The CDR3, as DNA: TGTGCCAGCAGCTTATTAGGGGGGGATGAAAAACTGTTTTTT.

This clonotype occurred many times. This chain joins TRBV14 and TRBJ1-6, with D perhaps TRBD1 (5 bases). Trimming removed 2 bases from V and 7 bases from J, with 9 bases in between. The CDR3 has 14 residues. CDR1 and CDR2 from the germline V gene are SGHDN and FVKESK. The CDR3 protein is CASSQWGVNSPLHF. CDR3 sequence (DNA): TGTGCCAGCAGCCAATGGGGGGTCAATTCACCCCTCCACTTT. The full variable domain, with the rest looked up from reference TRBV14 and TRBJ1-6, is EAGVTQFPSHSVIEKGQTVTLRCDPISGHDNLYWYRRVMGKEIKFLLHFVKESKQDESGMPNNRFLAERTGGTYSTLKVQPAELEDSGVYFCASSQWGVNSPLHFGNGTRLTVT.

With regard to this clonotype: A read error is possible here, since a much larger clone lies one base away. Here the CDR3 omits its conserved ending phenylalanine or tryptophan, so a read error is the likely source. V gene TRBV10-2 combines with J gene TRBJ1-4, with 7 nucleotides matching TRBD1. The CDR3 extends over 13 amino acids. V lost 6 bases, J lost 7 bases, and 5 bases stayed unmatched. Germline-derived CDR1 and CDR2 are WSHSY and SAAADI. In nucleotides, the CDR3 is TGCGCCAGCAGGGGGACAGCCGGTGAAAAACTGTTTCTT. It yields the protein CASRGTAGEKLFL.

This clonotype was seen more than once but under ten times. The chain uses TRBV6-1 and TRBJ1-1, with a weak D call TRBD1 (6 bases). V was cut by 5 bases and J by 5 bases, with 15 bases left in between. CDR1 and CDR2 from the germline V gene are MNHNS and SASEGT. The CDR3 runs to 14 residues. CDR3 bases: TGTGCCAGCAGTAAAGGTCTAAGGGGGACTGAAGCTTTCTTT. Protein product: CASSKGLRGTEAFF.

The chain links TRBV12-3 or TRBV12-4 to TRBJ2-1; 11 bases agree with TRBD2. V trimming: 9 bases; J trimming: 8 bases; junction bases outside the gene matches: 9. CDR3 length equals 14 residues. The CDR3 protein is CASSLAGGVDEQFF. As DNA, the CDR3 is TGTGCCAGTAGCCTAGCGGGAGGTGTGGATGAGCAGTTCTTC.

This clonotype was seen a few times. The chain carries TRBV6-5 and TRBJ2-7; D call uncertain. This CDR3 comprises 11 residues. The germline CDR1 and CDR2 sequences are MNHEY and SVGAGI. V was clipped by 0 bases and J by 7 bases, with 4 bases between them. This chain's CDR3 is CASSYSTEQYF. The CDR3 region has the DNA TGTGCCAGCAGTTACTCAACAGAGCAGTACTTC.

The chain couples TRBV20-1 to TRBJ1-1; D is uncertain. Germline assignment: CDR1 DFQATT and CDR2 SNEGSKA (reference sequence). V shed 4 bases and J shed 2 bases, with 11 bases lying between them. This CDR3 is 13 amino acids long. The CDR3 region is CSAKSLINTEAFF. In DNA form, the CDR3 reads TGCAGTGCTAAGAGTTTGATTAACACTGAAGCTTTCTTT.

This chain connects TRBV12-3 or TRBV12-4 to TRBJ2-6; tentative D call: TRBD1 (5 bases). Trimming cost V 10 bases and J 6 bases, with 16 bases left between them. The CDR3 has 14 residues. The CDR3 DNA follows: TGTGCCATCAGGTGGGGCCCGGTGGCCAACGTCCTGACTTTC. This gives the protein CAIRWGPVANVLTF.

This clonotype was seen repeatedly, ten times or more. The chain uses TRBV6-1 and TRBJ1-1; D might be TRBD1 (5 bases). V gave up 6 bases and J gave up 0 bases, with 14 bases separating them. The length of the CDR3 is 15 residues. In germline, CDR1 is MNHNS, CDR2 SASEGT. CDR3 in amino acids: CASSHMRGVNTEAFF. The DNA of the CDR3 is TGTGCCAGCAGCCACATGCGGGGGGTGAACACTGAAGCTTTCTTT.

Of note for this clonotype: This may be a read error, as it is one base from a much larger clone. CDR3 sequence reads: CSAIGQQETQYF. The CDR3 DNA sequence: TGCAGTGCTATAGGACAGCAAGAGACCCAGTACTTC. This chain uses TRBV20-1 with TRBJ2-5, with D perhaps matching TRBD1 (6 bases). Per the germline V gene, CDR1 is DFQATT and CDR2 is SNEGSKA (reference sequence). CDR3 length: 12 residues. Trimming took off 4 bases at V and 2 bases at J, with 8 bases between the two ends.

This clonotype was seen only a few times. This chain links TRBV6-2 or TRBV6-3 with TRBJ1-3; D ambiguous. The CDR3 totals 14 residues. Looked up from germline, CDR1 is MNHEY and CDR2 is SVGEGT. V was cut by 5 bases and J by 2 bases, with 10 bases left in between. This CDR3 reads CASSEQGTGNTIYF. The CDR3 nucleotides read TGTGCCAGCAGTGAGCAAGGGACTGGAAACACCATATATTTT.

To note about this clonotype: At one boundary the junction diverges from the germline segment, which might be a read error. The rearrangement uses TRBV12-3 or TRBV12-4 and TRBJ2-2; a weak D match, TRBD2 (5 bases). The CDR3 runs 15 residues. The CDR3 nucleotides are TGTGCCATCAGTCTAAGCTGGAGGTCCACCGGGGAGCTGTTTTTT. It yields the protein CAISLSWRSTGELFF.

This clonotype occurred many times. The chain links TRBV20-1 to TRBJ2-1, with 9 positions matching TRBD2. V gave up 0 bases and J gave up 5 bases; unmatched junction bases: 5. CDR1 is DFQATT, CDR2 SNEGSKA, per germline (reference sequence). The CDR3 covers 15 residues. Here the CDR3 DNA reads TGCAGTGCTAGAGAGGGGCGGGAGGGCAACAATGAGCAGTTCTTC. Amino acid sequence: CSAREGREGNNEQFF.

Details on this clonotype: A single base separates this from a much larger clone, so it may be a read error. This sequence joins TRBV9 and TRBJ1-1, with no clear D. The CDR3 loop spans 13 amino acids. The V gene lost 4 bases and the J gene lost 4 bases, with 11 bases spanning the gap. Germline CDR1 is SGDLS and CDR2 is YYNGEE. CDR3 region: CASSPGWRTEAFF. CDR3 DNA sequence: TGTGCCAGCAGCCCTGGGTGGCGCACTGAAGCTTTCTTT.

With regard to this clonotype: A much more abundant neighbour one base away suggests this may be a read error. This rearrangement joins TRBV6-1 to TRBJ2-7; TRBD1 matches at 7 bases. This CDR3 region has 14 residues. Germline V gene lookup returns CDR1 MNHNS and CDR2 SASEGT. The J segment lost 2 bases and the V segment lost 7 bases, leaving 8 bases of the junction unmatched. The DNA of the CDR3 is TGTGCCAGCATTGCGGACAGGCTCCCCTACGAGCAGTACTTC. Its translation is CASIADRLPYEQYF.

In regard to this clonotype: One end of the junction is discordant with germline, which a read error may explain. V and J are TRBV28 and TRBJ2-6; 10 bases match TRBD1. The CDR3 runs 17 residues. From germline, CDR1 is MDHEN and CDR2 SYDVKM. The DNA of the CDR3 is TGTGCCAGCAGCCCCGGGACAGGGGCCCCTGGGGCAAACGTCCTGACTTTC. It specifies CASSPGTGAPGANVLTF.

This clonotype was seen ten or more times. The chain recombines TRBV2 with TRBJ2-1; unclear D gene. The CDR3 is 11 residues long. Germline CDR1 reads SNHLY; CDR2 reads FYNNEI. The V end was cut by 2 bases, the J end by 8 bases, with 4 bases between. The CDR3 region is CASSEFHEQFF. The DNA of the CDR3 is TGTGCCAGCAGTGAATTCCATGAGCAGTTCTTC.

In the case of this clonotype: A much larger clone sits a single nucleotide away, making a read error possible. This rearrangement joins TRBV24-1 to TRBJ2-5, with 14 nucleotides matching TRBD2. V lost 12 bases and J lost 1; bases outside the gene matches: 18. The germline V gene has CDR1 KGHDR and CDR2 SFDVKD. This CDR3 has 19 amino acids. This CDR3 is CASCPPVTSGREPQETQYF. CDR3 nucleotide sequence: TGTGCCTCCTGCCCCCCCGTGACTAGCGGGAGGGAACCCCAAGAGACCCAGTACTTC.

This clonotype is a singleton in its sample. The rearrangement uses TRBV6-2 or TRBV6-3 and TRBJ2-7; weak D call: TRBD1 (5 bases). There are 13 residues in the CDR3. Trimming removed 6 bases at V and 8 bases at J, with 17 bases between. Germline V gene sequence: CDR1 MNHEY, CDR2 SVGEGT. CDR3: CASSQPTGNKQYF. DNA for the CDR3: TGTGCCAGCAGCCAACCCACAGGAAATAAGCAGTACTTC.

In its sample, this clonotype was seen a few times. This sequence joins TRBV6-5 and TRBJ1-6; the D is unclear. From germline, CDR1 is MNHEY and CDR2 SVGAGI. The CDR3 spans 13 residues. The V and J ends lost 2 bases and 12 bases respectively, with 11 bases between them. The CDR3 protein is CASSYRHELPLHF. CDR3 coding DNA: TGTGCCAGCAGTTACAGGCACGAGTTACCCCTCCACTTT.

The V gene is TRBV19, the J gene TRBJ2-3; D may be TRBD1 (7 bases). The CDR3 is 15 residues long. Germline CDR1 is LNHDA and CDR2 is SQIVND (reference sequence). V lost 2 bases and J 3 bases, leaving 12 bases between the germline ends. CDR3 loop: CASSITTGRTDTQYF. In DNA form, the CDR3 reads TGTGCCAGTAGTATAACGACAGGGAGGACAGATACGCAGTATTTT.

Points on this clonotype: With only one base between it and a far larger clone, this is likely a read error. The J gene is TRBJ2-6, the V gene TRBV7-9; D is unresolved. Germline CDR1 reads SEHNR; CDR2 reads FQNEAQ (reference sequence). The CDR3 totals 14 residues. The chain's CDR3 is CAISTRPGANVLTF. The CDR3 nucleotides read TGTGCCATCAGCACCCGTCCTGGGGCCAACGTCCTGACTTTC. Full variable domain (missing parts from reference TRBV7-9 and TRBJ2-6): DTGVSQNPRHKITKRGQNVTFRCDPISEHNRLYWYRQTLGQGPEFLTYFQNEAQLEKSRLLSDRFSAERPKGSFSTLEIQRTEQGDSAMYLCAISTRPGANVLTFGAGSRLTVL.